This T cell receptor (beta chain) was retrieved from a study of blood T cell repertoires in COVID-19. Methods used by the authors: It was from reference gene primer amplification that nucleated cell counts were estimated. Measured with immunoSEQ multiplex PCR; TCRdb has only the in-frame clones, and not every one. V and J calls plus clone size are reproduced from that table; the DNA served to infer D and trimming. The repertoire has around 150,000 clones, approximately 84% of them found once; the top ten carry more than 7.5%. This CDR3 contains 12 residues. The germline gives CDR1 GTSNPN, CDR2 SVGIG (reference sequence). The V end was cut by 4 bases, the J end by 1 base, with 7 bases between.

Specimen: peripheral blood. The chain employs TRBV30 and TRBJ1-1; no clear D gene. The clonotype originates from a woman between 55 and 75 years old with COVID-19, enrolled during active disease. The CDR3 DNA reads as TGTGCCTGGAAATTGAGGAACACTGAAGCTTTCTTT. This sequence encodes CAWKLRNTEAFF.